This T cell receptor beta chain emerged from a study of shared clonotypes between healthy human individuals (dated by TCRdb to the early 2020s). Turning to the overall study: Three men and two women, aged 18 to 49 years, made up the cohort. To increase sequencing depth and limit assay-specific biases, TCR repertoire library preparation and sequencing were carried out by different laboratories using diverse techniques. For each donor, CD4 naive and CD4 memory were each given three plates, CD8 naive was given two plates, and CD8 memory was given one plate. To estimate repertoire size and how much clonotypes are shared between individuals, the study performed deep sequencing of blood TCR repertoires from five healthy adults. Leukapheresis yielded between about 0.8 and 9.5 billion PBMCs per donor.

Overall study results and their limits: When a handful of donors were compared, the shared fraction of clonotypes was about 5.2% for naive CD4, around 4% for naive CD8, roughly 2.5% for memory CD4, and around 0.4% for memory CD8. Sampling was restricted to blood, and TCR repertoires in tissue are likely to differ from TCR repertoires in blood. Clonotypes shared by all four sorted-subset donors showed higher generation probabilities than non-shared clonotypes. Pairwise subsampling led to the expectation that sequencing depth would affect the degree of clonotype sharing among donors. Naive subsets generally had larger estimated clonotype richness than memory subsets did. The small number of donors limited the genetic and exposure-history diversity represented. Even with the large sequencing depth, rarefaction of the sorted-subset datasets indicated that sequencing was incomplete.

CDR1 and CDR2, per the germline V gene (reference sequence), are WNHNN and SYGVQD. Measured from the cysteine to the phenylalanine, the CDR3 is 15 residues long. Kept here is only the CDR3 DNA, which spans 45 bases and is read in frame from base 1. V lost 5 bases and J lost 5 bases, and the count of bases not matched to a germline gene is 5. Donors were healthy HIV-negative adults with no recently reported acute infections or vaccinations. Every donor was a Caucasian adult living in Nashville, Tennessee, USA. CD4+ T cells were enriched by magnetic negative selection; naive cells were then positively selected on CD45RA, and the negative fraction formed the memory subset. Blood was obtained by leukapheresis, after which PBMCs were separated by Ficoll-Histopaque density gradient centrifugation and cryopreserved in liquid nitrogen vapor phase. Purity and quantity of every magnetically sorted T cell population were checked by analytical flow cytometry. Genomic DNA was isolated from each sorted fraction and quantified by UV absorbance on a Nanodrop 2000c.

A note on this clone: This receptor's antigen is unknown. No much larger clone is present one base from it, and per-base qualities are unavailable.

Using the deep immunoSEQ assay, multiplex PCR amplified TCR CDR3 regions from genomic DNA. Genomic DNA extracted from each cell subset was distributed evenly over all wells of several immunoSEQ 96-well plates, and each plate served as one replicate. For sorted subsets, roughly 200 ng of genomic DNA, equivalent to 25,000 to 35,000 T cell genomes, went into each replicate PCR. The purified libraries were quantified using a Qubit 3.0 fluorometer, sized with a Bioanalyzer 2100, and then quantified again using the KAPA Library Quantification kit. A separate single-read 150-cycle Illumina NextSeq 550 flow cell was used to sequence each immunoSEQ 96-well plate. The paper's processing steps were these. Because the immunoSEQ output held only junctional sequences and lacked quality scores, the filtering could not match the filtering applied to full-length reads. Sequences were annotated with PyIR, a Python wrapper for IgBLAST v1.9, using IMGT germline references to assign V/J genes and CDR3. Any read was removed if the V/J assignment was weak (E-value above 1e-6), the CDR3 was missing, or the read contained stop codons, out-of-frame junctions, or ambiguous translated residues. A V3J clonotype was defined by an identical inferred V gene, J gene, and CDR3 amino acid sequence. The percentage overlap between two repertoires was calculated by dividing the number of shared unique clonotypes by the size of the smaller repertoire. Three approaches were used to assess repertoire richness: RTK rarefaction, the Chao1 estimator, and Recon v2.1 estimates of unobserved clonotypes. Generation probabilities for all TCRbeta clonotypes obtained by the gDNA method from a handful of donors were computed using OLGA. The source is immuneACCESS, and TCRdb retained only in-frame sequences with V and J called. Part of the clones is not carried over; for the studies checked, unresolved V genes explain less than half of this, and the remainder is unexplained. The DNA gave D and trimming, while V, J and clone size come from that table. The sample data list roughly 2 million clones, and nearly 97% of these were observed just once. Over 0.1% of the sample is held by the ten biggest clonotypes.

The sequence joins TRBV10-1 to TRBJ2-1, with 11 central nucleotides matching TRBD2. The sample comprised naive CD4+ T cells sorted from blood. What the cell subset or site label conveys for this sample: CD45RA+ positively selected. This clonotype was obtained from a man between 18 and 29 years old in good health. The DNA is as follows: TGCGCCAGCAGTTCAGGGACTAGCGGCAACAATGAGCAGTTCTTC. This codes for CASSSGTSGNNEQFF.